The 26 T cell receptor beta chains reported below all come from one sample, sequenced in a study of shared clonotypes between healthy human individuals. Here immunoSEQ multiplex PCR was the method, and the copy in TCRdb shows in-frame clones only, minus some. The sample records almost 750,000 clones, around 77% being singletons. Sequencing was done on a sample of memory CD4+ T cells sorted from blood. Subset meaning: CD45RA-negative fraction. The source of these receptors is a woman aged 30 to 39 in good health.

This clone occurred a few times. V is TRBV6-1 and J is TRBJ1-4; D is perhaps TRBD1 (5 bases). V shed 4 bases and J shed 8 bases, with 20 bases lying between them. Germline V CDR1 and CDR2: MNHNS, SASEGT. This CDR3 has 16 residues. The CDR3 nucleotides are TGTGCCAGCAGTGGTGAGGTTTTGCAGGGAATAGAAAAACTGTTTTTT. Translated, it gives CASSGEVLQGIEKLFF.

The sample holds a few counts of this clone. The chain uses TRBV18 and TRBJ1-1, with 8 bases aligning to TRBD1. In germline, CDR1 is KGHSH, CDR2 LQKENI. V lost 4 bases, J lost 2 bases, and 3 bases stayed unmatched. The CDR3 extends over 14 amino acids. CDR3 region: CASSLGQGNTEAFF. The DNA of the CDR3 is TGTGCCAGCTCACTTGGACAGGGAAACACTGAAGCTTTCTTT.

The count of this clone is one. This rearrangement joins TRBV27 to TRBJ2-7; perhaps TRBD1 as D (5 bases). Trimming pared 6 bases from V and 0 bases from J, leaving 12 bases between. Germline V gene sequence: CDR1 MNHEY, CDR2 SMNVEV (reference sequence). The CDR3 covers 14 residues. Here the CDR3 reads CASSWTPSSYEQYF. In DNA, the CDR3 is TGTGCCAGCAGCTGGACACCGAGCTCCTACGAGCAGTACTTC.

In its sample, this clone was seen once. This chain links TRBV6-6 with TRBJ2-7; D is ambiguous. Germline assignment: CDR1 MNHNY and CDR2 SVGAGI (reference sequence). V was clipped by 7 bases and J by 0 bases, with 13 bases between them. The CDR3 sequence is 14 residues long. The CDR3 region has the DNA TGTGCCAGCATCCAACCGAAGAGCTCCTACGAGCAGTACTTC. It codes for CASIQPKSSYEQYF.

The chain joins TRBV4-1 to TRBJ2-1, with 11 bases identical to TRBD1. There are 18 residues in the CDR3. Trimming at V came to 1 base and at J to 7 bases, leaving 12 bases not matched to a gene. Germline V CDR1 and CDR2: MGHRA, YSYEKL. CDR3 region: CASSQAPRGTGGKNEQFF. CDR3 in DNA: TGCGCCAGCAGCCAAGCGCCTCGCGGGACAGGGGGTAAAAATGAGCAGTTCTTC.

This clone was seen only a few times. CDR3 in amino acids: CASSPYTYGYTF. CDR3 sequence (DNA): TGTGCCAGTAGTCCGTACACCTATGGCTACACCTTC. V gene TRBV19 combines with J gene TRBJ1-2; no firm D call. The CDR3 sequence is 12 residues long. CDR1 is LNHDA and CDR2 is SQIVND in the germline V gene (reference sequence). Trimming cost V 5 bases and J 4 bases, with 8 bases left between them.

This clone was counted once. The chain is built from TRBV30 and TRBJ2-7; 7 bases are a match to TRBD1. The V gene end was trimmed by 5 bases and the J gene end by 2 bases; junction bases not matched to a gene: 15. The V gene's germline CDR1 is GTSNPN and CDR2 SVGIG (reference sequence). The CDR3 is 16 residues long. CDR3 nucleotide sequence: TGTGCCTGGGGAAACTTACAGGGGAAAGTTCCCTACGAGCAGTACTTC. It specifies CAWGNLQGKVPYEQYF.

The chain joins TRBV6-1 to TRBJ2-5, with D perhaps TRBD2 (5 bases). With the DNA end fitting TRBJ2-7 better, the J assignment may be wrong. In germline, CDR1 is MNHNS, CDR2 SASEGT. This CDR3 region has 13 residues. CDR3 residues: CASSDSGSYEQYF. The DNA of the CDR3 is TGTGCCAGCAGTGACTCGGGGTCCTACGAGCAGTACTTC.

This rearrangement joins TRBV21-1 to TRBJ2-7; the D call in the table, TRBD2, was not verified against the DNA. TRBV21-1 is given as a pseudogene. CDR3 size: 19 residues. CDR3 coding DNA: TGTGCCAGCACCCTAGGCGAAGGACTAGCGGGGTCCCCGTGGTACGAGCAGTACTTC. It translates to CASTLGEGLAGSPWYEQYF.

The chain joins TRBV11-2 to TRBJ2-2; tentative D call: TRBD2 (6 bases). V was trimmed by 2 bases and J by 0 bases, leaving 10 bases between them. The CDR3 covers 16 residues. Germline CDR1 is SGHAT and CDR2 is FQNNGV. The CDR3 nucleotides are TGTGCCAGCAGCTTAAGACTAGTTTCGAACACCGGGGAGCTGTTTTTT. Protein: CASSLRLVSNTGELFF.

Here the CDR3 reads CASGEVGRKLFF. The CDR3 coding sequence is TGCGCCAGCGGGGAGGTCGGCCGAAAACTGTTTTTT. The chain employs TRBV10-2 and TRBJ1-4; no definite D call. V lost 8 bases and J 10 bases, leaving 14 bases between the germline ends. CDR3 size: 12 residues. Germline V lookup: CDR1 WSHSY, CDR2 SAAADI.

J is TRBJ2-2 and V is TRBV29-1; TRBD1 agrees at 9 bases. V trimming: 3 bases; J trimming: 4 bases; junction bases outside the gene matches: 0. Germline V CDR1 and CDR2: SQVTM, ANQGSEA. The CDR3 is 13 amino acids. The CDR3 nucleotides are TGCAGCGTTGAGGGACAGGGCACCGGGGAGCTGTTTTTT. Protein sequence: CSVEGQGTGELFF.

The chain carries TRBV27 and TRBJ2-3; D unclear. Between the trimmed V and J ends, which lost 3 bases and 8 bases, there was a span of 12 bases. Germline CDR1 and CDR2: MNHEY and SMNVEV (reference sequence). The CDR3 has 13 residues. The CDR3 region is CASSLARPGTQYF. CDR3 in DNA: TGTGCCAGCAGTTTGGCACGGCCGGGTACGCAGTATTTT.

V and J are TRBV7-9 and TRBJ1-1, with 7 bases fitting TRBD1. Trimming removed 5 bases from V and 6 bases from J; junction bases left unmatched: 12. The CDR3 covers 15 residues. Germline V gene data show CDR1 as SEHNR and CDR2 as FQNEAQ (reference sequence). The CDR3 DNA follows: TGTGCCAGCAGCCTTTCCCTAGCTGGGACAGCTGAAGCTTTCTTT. Protein: CASSLSLAGTAEAFF.

The rearrangement joins TRBV7-8 to TRBJ2-6; the D gene is possibly TRBD1 (6 bases). The germline gives CDR1 SGHVS, CDR2 FQNEAQ. The CDR3 runs to 17 residues. V lost 5 bases to trimming and J lost 0 bases, with 14 bases between them. In DNA, the CDR3 is TGTGCCAGCAGCCCCCGGGACACCATCTCTGGGGCCAACGTCCTGACTTTC. This encodes CASSPRDTISGANVLTF.

The CDR3: CASSSGKAGSSTDTQYF. The CDR3 DNA reads as TGTGCCAGCAGTTCCGGGAAAGCGGGCTCTAGCACAGATACGCAGTATTTT. The rearrangement links TRBV28 to TRBJ2-3, with D tentatively TRBD2 (6 bases). The germline V and J ends were trimmed by 4 bases and 0 bases, with 17 bases remaining between them. Germline values: CDR1 MDHEN, CDR2 SYDVKM. This CDR3 has 17 amino acids.

CDR3 coding DNA: TGTGCCAGCAGTTTAGAGCGGGAGGGCCGCTGGGCCAACGTCCTGACTTTC. Translation gives CASSLEREGRWANVLTF. This chain connects TRBV28 to TRBJ2-6, with 10 bases identical to TRBD2. Looked up from germline, CDR1 is MDHEN and CDR2 is SYDVKM. The CDR3 is 17 amino acids. The junction had 6 bases not matched to a gene; V was cut back by 2 bases and J by 5 bases.

This chain connects TRBV5-1 to TRBJ2-1, with 9 bases aligning to TRBD2. This CDR3 has 14 amino acids. Germline values: CDR1 SGHRS, CDR2 YFSETQ. V gave up 3 bases and J gave up 10 bases; unmatched junction bases: 8. CDR3 amino acids: CASSSSSGIREQFF. In DNA, the CDR3 is TGCGCCAGCAGCTCCTCTAGCGGGATCCGGGAGCAGTTCTTC.

This clone has only a few counts. CDR3 in DNA: TGTGCCAGCACAGGGTTTGAGGTGCCCGGGGAGCTGTTTTTT. This encodes CASTGFEVPGELFF. The V and J genes are TRBV28 and TRBJ2-2; weak D call: TRBD1 (5 bases). There are 14 residues in the CDR3. Per germline, CDR1 MDHEN and CDR2 SYDVKM. Trimming shortened V by 7 bases and J by 6 bases, and 15 bases separated the two germline ends. Full variable domain (remainder filled in from reference TRBV28 and TRBJ2-2): DVKVTQSSRYLVKRTGEKVFLECVQDMDHENMFWYRQDPGLGLRLIYFSYDVKMKEKGDIPEGYSVSREKKERFSLILESASTNQTSMYLCASTGFEVPGELFFGEGSRLTVL.

This clone occurred once. The chain links TRBV6-5 to TRBJ2-7, with 8 positions matching TRBD2. V was pared by 6 bases and J by 3 bases, with 10 bases of the junction left unmatched. The CDR3 contains 15 residues. Looked up from germline, CDR1 is MNHEY and CDR2 is SVGAGI. The CDR3 here is CASRGAGAVGYEQYF. Written as DNA, the CDR3 is TGTGCCAGCAGAGGAGCGGGAGCGGTGGGCTACGAGCAGTACTTC.

This clone was seen once. The chain is built from TRBV28 and TRBJ2-1; D might be TRBD2 (6 bases). Germline CDR1 and CDR2: MDHEN and SYDVKM. The CDR3 runs 17 residues. V was pared by 7 bases and J by 3 bases, with 22 bases between. CDR3 sequence reads: CASTSRVGLARYNEQFF. Here the CDR3 DNA reads TGTGCCAGCACCTCCCGGGTAGGGCTAGCGCGCTACAATGAGCAGTTCTTC.

The rearrangement joins TRBV6-4 to TRBJ1-2, with D unresolved. From germline, CDR1 is MRHNA and CDR2 SNTAGT. Trimming left V 1 base short and J 6 bases short, with 12 bases between. CDR3 length: 14 residues. CDR3 bases: TGTGCCAGCAGTGACTTGGAGGGATCTGATGGCTACACCTTC. Translated, it gives CASSDLEGSDGYTF.

This clone was seen a handful of times. The chain is built from TRBV29-1 and TRBJ1-5, with 8 bases aligning to TRBD1. The J segment lost 8 bases and the V segment lost 3 bases, leaving 6 bases of the junction unmatched. CDR1 is SQVTM and CDR2 is ANQGSEA in the germline V gene. The CDR3 extends over 13 amino acids. The DNA of the CDR3 is TGCAGCGTTGAGGAACAGGGGGGTGAGCCCCAGCATTTT. It specifies CSVEEQGGEPQHF.

This chain connects TRBV18 to TRBJ2-7; 8 bases line up with TRBD2. Germline CDR1 KGHSH, CDR2 LQKENI. This CDR3 has 13 residues. Unmatched junction bases numbered 1, after V lost 6 bases and J lost 0 bases. DNA of the CDR3: TGTGCCAGCTCGAGCGGGAGCTCCTACGAGCAGTACTTC. Residues: CASSSGSSYEQYF.

The V gene is TRBV5-1, the J gene TRBJ2-5; D is perhaps TRBD1 (5 bases). The CDR3 contains 18 residues. Deletions cut 2 bases from V and 4 bases from J, with 24 bases between. Germline CDR1 is SGHRS and CDR2 is YFSETQ. Here the CDR3 DNA reads TGCGCCAGCAGCTTTAGGGCCCCGGGCCAGGGTCGAGGAGAGACCCAGTACTTC. This translates into CASSFRAPGQGRGETQYF.

The chain carries TRBV11-2 and TRBJ1-1; D gene uncertain. V lost 5 bases to trimming and J lost 1 base, with 11 bases between them. CDR3 length equals 14 residues. Looked up from germline, CDR1 is SGHAT and CDR2 is FQNNGV. CDR3 residues: CASSPWAGNTEAFF. The CDR3, as DNA: TGTGCCAGCAGCCCTTGGGCAGGGAACACTGAAGCTTTCTTT.